Shown below are 9 T cell receptor beta chains from a single sample sequenced in a study of cytomegalovirus exposure and HLA in healthy donors. Amplification used 60 Vbeta primers and 13 Jbeta primers. Sequenced by immunoSEQ multiplex PCR; TCRdb stores in-frame clones only, minus some. The sample contains roughly 120,000 clones, 81% of which appear only once. The specimen sequenced was PBMCs. These TCRs come from a woman aged 25 to 39 in good health and CMV-seronegative.

V and J are TRBV19 and TRBJ1-5; D is possibly TRBD1 (5 bases). This CDR3 has 12 amino acids. V was cut by 3 bases and J by 8 bases, with 8 bases left in between. From germline, CDR1 is LNHDA and CDR2 SQIVND (reference sequence). The CDR3 region is CASSMRDEPQHF. CDR3 DNA sequence: TGTGCCAGTAGTATGCGGGACGAGCCCCAGCATTTT.

Turning to this clone: The junction differs from germline at one of its ends, possibly a read error. The chain combines TRBV5-4 with TRBJ2-1; D may be TRBD2 (5 bases). This CDR3 is built from 13 residues. The germline CDR1 and CDR2 sequences are SGHNT and YYREEE (reference sequence). The CDR3 bases are TGTGCCAGCAGGTTGGACTCTCACAATGAGCAGTTCTTC. This codes for CASRLDSHNEQFF.

The V gene is TRBV27, the J gene TRBJ1-6; 8 bases align to TRBD1. V lost 6 bases to trimming and J lost 5 bases; unmatched junction nucleotides: 6. CDR1 MNHEY and CDR2 SMNVEV come from the germline V gene (reference sequence). CDR3 size: 15 residues. The CDR3 nucleotides read TGTGCCAGCAGCTTGGACAGGGTTGATAATTCACCCCTCCACTTT. Translation gives CASSLDRVDNSPLHF.

This clone was counted only a few times. The chain joins TRBV5-4 to TRBJ2-7; no definite D call. Germline V lookup: CDR1 SGHNT, CDR2 YYREEE (reference sequence). V was clipped by 3 bases and J by 2 bases, with 12 bases between them. This CDR3 comprises 14 residues. CDR3 loop: CASSSHGYPYEQYF. The CDR3 DNA follows: TGTGCCAGCAGCTCGCACGGGTACCCCTACGAGCAGTACTTC.

For the CDR3, the DNA is TGTGCCAGCAGCCCGGGTGGGTCTCACACCGGGGAGCTGTTTTTT. Translation gives CASSPGGSHTGELFF. J is TRBJ2-2 and V is TRBV5-4; D is unclear. Germline V gene data show CDR1 as SGHNT and CDR2 as YYREEE (reference sequence). Trimming pared 4 bases from V and 3 bases from J, leaving 13 bases between. The CDR3 sequence is 15 residues long.

On this clone: The junction and the germline gene differ at one end; a read error may be behind it. This chain uses TRBV18 with TRBJ2-1; tentatively, D is TRBD2 (6 bases). Germline CDR1 reads KGHSH; CDR2 reads LQKENI. This CDR3 spans 13 amino acids. The CDR3 bases are TGTGCCAGCTCATCACCCGGGAGCTATGAGCAGTTCTTC. Protein sequence: CASSSPGSYEQFF.

The rearrangement links TRBV5-1 to TRBJ2-1; 9 bases match TRBD2. CDR1 and CDR2 (germline): SGHRS, YFSETQ. The junction had 7 bases not matched to a gene; V was cut back by 4 bases and J by 5 bases. CDR3 length: 15 amino acids. CDR3 region: CASSPGLANNNEQFF. The CDR3 DNA sequence: TGCGCCAGCAGCCCCGGACTAGCGAACAACAATGAGCAGTTCTTC.

The genes are TRBV10-1 and TRBJ2-2; 9 bases line up with TRBD1. J gave up 0 bases and V 2 bases, and 13 bases lay outside the gene matches. CDR1 WNHNN and CDR2 SYGVQD come from the germline V gene (reference sequence). This CDR3 comprises 20 residues. CDR3 DNA sequence: TGCGCCAGCAGTGAGCCGGGACAGGGACGTAGGCCAACGAACACCGGGGAGCTGTTTTTT. This codes for CASSEPGQGRRPTNTGELFF.

The chain has TRBV28 and TRBJ1-4; 8 nucleotides line up with TRBD1. Germline V gene sequence: CDR1 MDHEN, CDR2 SYDVKM. The CDR3 is 14 residues long. Losses at the gene ends were 5 bases for V and 7 bases for J; bases not matched to a gene: 6. CDR3 coding DNA: TGTGCCAGCAGTCTTGACAGGGGTGGTGAAAAACTGTTTTTT. Translation: CASSLDRGGEKLFF.